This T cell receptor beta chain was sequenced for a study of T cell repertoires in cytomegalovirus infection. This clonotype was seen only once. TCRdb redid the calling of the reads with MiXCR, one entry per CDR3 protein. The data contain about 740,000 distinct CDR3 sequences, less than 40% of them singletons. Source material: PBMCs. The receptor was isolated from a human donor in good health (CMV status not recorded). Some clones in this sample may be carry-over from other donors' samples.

The CDR3 nucleotides read TGCGCCAGCAGTACTCTCAGCGGGAGCTCCTACGAGCAGTACTTC. Translated, it gives CASSTLSGSSYEQYF. V is TRBV5-1 and J is TRBJ2-7, with TRBD2 identical over 8 bases. The germline V gene encodes CDR1 SGHRS and CDR2 YFSETQ. The CDR3 runs to 15 residues. The ends lost 5 bases at V and 0 bases at J; junction bases unmatched: 7.